The T cell receptor (beta chain) described here comes from a study of cytomegalovirus exposure and HLA in healthy donors. In the PCR, 60 Vbeta and 13 Jbeta primers were used. TCRdb keeps only in-frame clones here, not all; method: immunoSEQ multiplex PCR. The sample includes 100,000 to 150,000 clones, around 80% of them seen just once. A remark on this clone: Its target is not known.

Regarding the study as a whole: CMV serostatus was the only immune exposure information that was available. Presence/absence comparisons presumed near-even sequencing depth among donors.

CDR1 SGDLS and CDR2 YYNGEE come from the germline V gene. The CDR3 totals 14 residues. J was trimmed by 6 bases and V by 3 bases; bases with no gene match: 3. The sample comprised PBMCs. The V gene is TRBV9, the J gene TRBJ1-4, with 9 bases matching TRBD1. The receptor was derived from a middle-aged woman in good health and CMV-seronegative. The CDR3: CASSAGTGYEKLFF. Here the CDR3 DNA reads TGTGCCAGCAGCGCCGGGACAGGGTATGAAAAACTGTTTTTT.